The subject of this entry is one T cell receptor beta chain. This table comes from immunoSEQ multiplex PCR, and its TCRdb copy is limited to in-frame clones, with some not included. This table holds around 80,000 clones, 96% found once. After removal of 0 bases from V and 1 base from J, the junction contained 3 bases not matched to a gene. Germline V gene data show CDR1 as SGDLS and CDR2 as YYNGEE. This CDR3 region has 15 residues. The data originate from a study of technical replicates of blood from four donors. Input material: T cells isolated from PBMCs. The J gene is TRBJ2-7, the V gene TRBV9, with 8 bases that match TRBD2. The clonotype comes from a human donor in good health. The chain's CDR3 is CASSVGLAGSYEQYF. DNA of the CDR3: TGTGCCAGCAGCGTAGGGCTAGCGGGTTCCTACGAGCAGTACTTC.